Presented here are 21 T cell receptor beta chains from one specimen sequenced in a study of blood T cell repertoires in COVID-19. Using immunoSEQ multiplex PCR, the repertoire was profiled, and TCRdb retains in-frame clones only, with some absent. The sample has under 250,000 clones; about nine tenths are singletons. Sequences were obtained from peripheral blood. Every receptor here comes from a man aged 35 to 55 with acute or convalescent COVID-19.

The chain couples TRBV6-2 or TRBV6-3 to TRBJ2-7; 9 bases fit TRBD2. V dropped 2 bases and J dropped 4; count of bases not matched to a gene: 6. Germline CDR1 and CDR2: MNHEY and SVGEGT. The CDR3 runs to 15 residues. CDR3 protein: CASSYEREAPYEQYF. As DNA, the CDR3 is TGTGCCAGCAGTTACGAGCGGGAGGCTCCTTACGAGCAGTACTTC.

This chain joins TRBV5-1 and TRBJ1-6, with 7 nucleotides matching TRBD1. V lost 2 bases to trimming and J lost 7 bases; unmatched junction nucleotides: 6. In germline, CDR1 is SGHRS, CDR2 YFSETQ. The CDR3 length is 15 residues. The CDR3 loop is CASSLQGLENSPLHF. The CDR3 bases are TGCGCCAGCAGCTTACAGGGGCTGGAGAATTCACCCCTCCACTTT. Looking up the rest from reference TRBV5-1 and TRBJ1-6 gives the full variable domain: KAGVTQTPRYLIKTRGQQVTLSCSPISGHRSVSWYQQTPGQGLQFLFEYFSETQRNKGNFPGRFSGRQFSNSRSEMNVSTLELGDSALYLCASSLQGLENSPLHFGNGTRLTVT.

V is TRBV15 and J is TRBJ2-7, with TRBD1 matching over 11 bases. Germline assignment: CDR1 LNHNV and CDR2 YYDKDF (reference sequence). CDR3 length equals 14 residues. Trimming removed 5 bases from V and 4 bases from J; junction bases left unmatched: 4. CDR3 bases: TGTGCCACCAGCTATGGACAGGGGGCTTACGAGCAGTACTTC. It yields the protein CATSYGQGAYEQYF.

This chain links TRBV11-2 with TRBJ2-1; TRBD2 matches at 7 bases. The CDR3 loop spans 14 amino acids. The V and J ends lost 7 bases and 12 bases, in that order; junction bases with no gene match: 15. Germline assignment: CDR1 SGHAT and CDR2 FQNNGV. The CDR3 coding sequence is TGTGCCAGCACTTCTCGCGGGGGACTAATGATGCAGTTCTTC. Protein product: CASTSRGGLMMQFF.

The gene calls are TRBV18 and TRBJ1-4; TRBD1 matches at 10 bases. This CDR3 has 16 residues. With 1 base clipped from V and 7 bases from J, the junction kept 6 bases outside the gene matches. Per the germline V gene, CDR1 is KGHSH and CDR2 is LQKENI. The chain's CDR3 is CASSPQDRGAGEKLFF. The CDR3 coding sequence is TGTGCCAGCTCACCACAGGACAGGGGGGCCGGTGAAAAACTGTTTTTT.

The rearrangement joins TRBV27 to TRBJ1-5; maybe TRBD1 (5 bases). The V gene lost 1 base and the J gene lost 2 bases, with 12 bases spanning the gap. The V gene's germline CDR1 is MNHEY and CDR2 SMNVEV (reference sequence). There are 16 residues in the CDR3. The CDR3 coding sequence is TGTGCCAGCAGTTTATTTTGGGGGGTAGGCAATCAGCCCCAGCATTTT. Translating it yields CASSLFWGVGNQPQHF.

This rearrangement joins TRBV9 to TRBJ1-4; D ambiguous. Germline assignment: CDR1 SGDLS and CDR2 YYNGEE. The CDR3 spans 17 residues. V shed 0 bases and J shed 4 bases, with 16 bases lying between them. The CDR3 coding sequence is TGTGCCAGCAGCGTAGGATACAGCCTTGCAATTAATGAAAAACTGTTTTTT. Encoded protein: CASSVGYSLAINEKLFF. Filled out from reference TRBV9 and TRBJ1-4, the complete variable domain reads DSGVTQTPKHLITATGQRVTLRCSPRSGDLSVYWYQQSLDQGLQFLIQYYNGEERAKGNILERFSAQQFPDLHSELNLSSLELGDSALYFCASSVGYSLAINEKLFFGSGTQLSVL.

The genes are TRBV28 and TRBJ1-5; TRBD1 matches at 8 bases. J lost 6 bases, V lost 3 bases, and 1 base had no gene match. The V gene's germline CDR1 is MDHEN and CDR2 SYDVKM. This CDR3 comprises 13 residues. CDR3 loop: CASSLDRVQPQHF. The CDR3 DNA reads as TGTGCCAGCAGTTTGGACAGGGTTCAGCCCCAGCATTTT.

For the CDR3, the DNA is TGTGCCAGCAGCTCTACCGCGGGAGGGCCGAACTACGAGCAGTACTTC. Amino acid sequence: CASSSTAGGPNYEQYF. The chain combines TRBV5-8 with TRBJ2-7, with 9 bases that match TRBD2. After removal of 3 bases from V and 3 bases from J, the junction contained 10 bases not matched to a gene. CDR1 and CDR2 (germline): SGHTS, YDEGEE. The CDR3 extends over 16 amino acids.

This rearrangement joins TRBV11-2 to TRBJ2-2; 8 nucleotides agree with TRBD1. The CDR3 spans 16 residues. The V segment lost 5 bases and the J segment 3 bases; nucleotides outside the gene matches: 8. Germline V lookup: CDR1 SGHAT, CDR2 FQNNGV. The CDR3 reads CASSQTGGQYTGELFF. The CDR3 nucleotides are TGTGCCAGCAGCCAAACAGGGGGACAGTACACCGGGGAGCTGTTTTTT.

This clone came up a few times. The chain has TRBV19 and TRBJ1-6; D is possibly TRBD1 (5 bases). The germline V gene has CDR1 LNHDA and CDR2 SQIVND (reference sequence). V was pared by 6 bases and J by 5 bases, with 11 bases between. This CDR3 is built from 14 residues. DNA of the CDR3: TGTGCCAGTAGGAACAGGATGAATAATTCACCCCTCCACTTT. Protein: CASRNRMNNSPLHF.

V is TRBV19 and J is TRBJ1-2; D is undetermined. The V end lost 7 bases, the J end lost 5 bases, and 14 bases lay between the germline ends. CDR1 LNHDA and CDR2 SQIVND come from the germline V gene (reference sequence). The CDR3 totals 13 residues. CDR3 DNA: TGTGCCAGTACCACCGGACTTAGGTATGGCTACACCTTC. Protein sequence: CASTTGLRYGYTF.

The chain couples TRBV10-1 to TRBJ2-5, with D possibly being TRBD1 (5 bases). V was pared by 4 bases and J by 2 bases, with 8 bases between. The CDR3 length is 13 residues. Per germline, CDR1 WNHNN and CDR2 SYGVQD (reference sequence). The CDR3 sequence is CASSGTLQETQYF. The CDR3 nucleotides read TGCGCCAGCAGTGGGACACTGCAAGAGACCCAGTACTTC.

This clone was picked up one time. The chain is built from TRBV10-2 and TRBJ1-2; 7 bases are shared with TRBD1. The CDR3 consists of 14 residues. Germline lookup yields CDR1 WSHSY and CDR2 SAAADI. The V and J ends lost 6 bases and 2 bases, in that order; junction bases with no gene match: 6. Here the CDR3 DNA reads TGCGCCAGCAGGGAGACGACAGGGAACTATGGCTACACCTTC. It is translated as CASRETTGNYGYTF.

The V gene is TRBV27, the J gene TRBJ2-5, with a weak D call TRBD1 (6 bases). Germline V gene data show CDR1 as MNHEY and CDR2 as SMNVEV (reference sequence). V was clipped by 6 bases and J by 3 bases, with 8 bases between them. The length of the CDR3 is 12 residues. The CDR3 here is CASRNREETQYF. CDR3 nucleotides: TGTGCCAGCAGAAACAGGGAAGAGACCCAGTACTTC.

The chain employs TRBV10-3 and TRBJ2-1; 7 bases map to TRBD2. J lost 7 bases, V lost 3 bases, and 6 bases had no gene match. The CDR3 has 14 amino acids. The V gene's germline CDR1 is ENHRY and CDR2 SYGVKD. The CDR3 loop reads CAISDGAGINEQFF. The CDR3 region has the DNA TGTGCCATCAGTGACGGAGCGGGGATAAATGAGCAGTTCTTC.

This chain uses TRBV12-3 or TRBV12-4 with TRBJ2-1, with D possibly matching TRBD1 (6 bases). The CDR3 covers 12 residues. V was shortened by 5 bases and J by 4 bases, with 6 bases between the two germline ends. CDR3 sequence (DNA): TGTGCCAGCAGTGGACAGTACAATGAGCAGTTCTTC. This gives the protein CASSGQYNEQFF.

This clone was picked up one time. The chain is built from TRBV19 and TRBJ2-3; TRBD1 agrees at 10 bases. The CDR3 is made up of 15 amino acids. After removal of 3 bases from V and 3 bases from J, the junction contained 3 bases not matched to a gene. Germline V gives CDR1 LNHDA, CDR2 SQIVND (reference sequence). The CDR3 region is CASSMLGQGTDTQYF. The DNA of the CDR3 is TGTGCCAGTAGTATGTTGGGACAGGGGACAGATACGCAGTATTTT.

This clone was counted between two and nine times. The V call is TRBV6-4, the J call TRBJ1-2; possibly TRBD1 for D (5 bases). CDR1 and CDR2 from the germline V gene are MRHNA and SNTAGT. Trimming pared 3 bases from V and 0 bases from J, leaving 11 bases between. The CDR3 is 15 amino acids. CDR3 coding DNA: TGTGCCAGCAGTGAAGGGGAAGCAGCTAACTATGGCTACACCTTC. Translating gives CASSEGEAANYGYTF.

V gene TRBV30 combines with J gene TRBJ1-4; TRBD1 might be the D (5 bases). Germline-derived CDR1 and CDR2 are GTSNPN and SVGIG (reference sequence). The CDR3 has 17 residues. Deletions cut 3 bases from V and 6 bases from J, with 23 bases between. CDR3 sequence reads: CAWSVTPGTRGDEKLFF. CDR3 in DNA: TGTGCCTGGAGCGTAACCCCTGGGACTAGAGGGGATGAAAAACTGTTTTTT.

The CDR3 reads CASSPQGQGMNTEAFF. Here the CDR3 DNA reads TGTGCCAGCTCACCGCAAGGACAGGGTATGAACACTGAAGCTTTCTTT. The V call is TRBV18, the J call TRBJ1-1; 8 nucleotides align to TRBD1. Germline CDR1 KGHSH, CDR2 LQKENI. This CDR3 region has 16 residues. Unmatched junction bases numbered 6, after V lost 3 bases and J lost 0 bases.